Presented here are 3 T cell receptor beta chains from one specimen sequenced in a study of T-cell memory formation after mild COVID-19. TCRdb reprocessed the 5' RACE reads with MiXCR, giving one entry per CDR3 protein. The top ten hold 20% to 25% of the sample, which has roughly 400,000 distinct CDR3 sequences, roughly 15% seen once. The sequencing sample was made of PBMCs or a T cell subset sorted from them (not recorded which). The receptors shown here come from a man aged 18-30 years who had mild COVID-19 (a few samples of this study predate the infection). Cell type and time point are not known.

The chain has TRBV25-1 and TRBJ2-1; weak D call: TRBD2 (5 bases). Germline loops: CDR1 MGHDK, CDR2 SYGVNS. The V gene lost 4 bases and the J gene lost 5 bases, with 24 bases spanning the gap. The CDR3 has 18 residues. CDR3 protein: CASSVPSHSEASHNEQFF. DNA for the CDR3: TGTGCCAGCAGTGTACCATCCCACTCCGAAGCTAGCCACAATGAGCAGTTCTTC.

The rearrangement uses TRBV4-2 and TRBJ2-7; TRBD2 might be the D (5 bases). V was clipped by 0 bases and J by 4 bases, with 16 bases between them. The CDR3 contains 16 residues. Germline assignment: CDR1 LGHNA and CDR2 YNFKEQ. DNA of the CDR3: TGTGCCAGCAGCCAAGATTTGGCGGGCACGGCTTACGAGCAGTACTTC. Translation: CASSQDLAGTAYEQYF.

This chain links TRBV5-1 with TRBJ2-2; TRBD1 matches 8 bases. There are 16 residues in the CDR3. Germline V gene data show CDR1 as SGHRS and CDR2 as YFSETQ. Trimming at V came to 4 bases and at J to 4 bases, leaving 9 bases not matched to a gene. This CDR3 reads CASSPDRGIATGELFF. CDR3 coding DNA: TGCGCCAGCAGCCCAGACAGGGGTATAGCCACCGGGGAGCTGTTTTTT.